This passage covers 6 T cell receptor beta chains from one sample sequenced in a study of cytomegalovirus exposure and HLA in healthy donors. Both 60 Vbeta primers and 13 Jbeta primers went into the PCR. Profiled with immunoSEQ multiplex PCR; TCRdb holds only in-frame clones, not every one. The sample includes 200,000 to 250,000 clones, 70% to 90% of them seen just once. Sequenced input: PBMCs. These receptors originate from a human donor in good health.

The J gene is TRBJ1-1, the V gene TRBV28; no reliable D call. Per the germline V gene, CDR1 is MDHEN and CDR2 is SYDVKM. There are 16 residues in the CDR3. V lost 3 bases and J 0 bases, leaving 14 bases between the germline ends. As DNA, the CDR3 is TGTGCCAGCAGTTTTACGGCGGGATCCATGAACACTGAAGCTTTCTTT. Encoded protein: CASSFTAGSMNTEAFF.

V is TRBV5-1 and J is TRBJ2-2, with D tentatively TRBD1 (6 bases). V dropped 0 bases and J dropped 2 bases, with 11 bases sitting between them. CDR3 size: 16 residues. Germline CDR1 is SGHRS and CDR2 is YFSETQ. The CDR3 DNA follows: TGCGCCAGCAGCTTGGGGGGGACACTTAACACCGGGGAGCTGTTTTTT. Its translation is CASSLGGTLNTGELFF.

This chain links TRBV4-1 with TRBJ2-7, with 7 bases aligning to TRBD2. The CDR3 consists of 16 residues. Trimming removed 3 bases from V and 5 bases from J; junction bases left unmatched: 13. The V gene's germline CDR1 is MGHRA and CDR2 YSYEKL. The CDR3 nucleotides are TGCGCCAGCAGCCACCACCCATCGCGGGAGTATAACGAGCAGTACTTC. The encoded protein is CASSHHPSREYNEQYF.

The V call is TRBV5-3, the J call TRBJ1-5, with D possibly matching TRBD1 (6 bases). TRBV5-3 is filed as an ORF, its function uncertain. The V and J ends lost 1 base and 4 bases respectively, with 18 bases between them. The CDR3 consists of 17 residues. The CDR3 DNA reads as TGTGCCAGAAGCTTGTGGGTGGGGGGGCAGGGAAATCAGCCCCAGCATTTT. Amino acids: CARSLWVGGQGNQPQHF.

This clone was picked up one time. This chain's CDR3 is CATRTGGEETQYF. CDR3 nucleotides: TGTGCCACCCGGACAGGGGGCGAAGAGACCCAGTACTTC. The chain uses TRBV10-3 and TRBJ2-5; 11 nucleotides line up with TRBD1. The germline V gene encodes CDR1 ENHRY and CDR2 SYGVKD. V lost 10 bases and J lost 3; bases outside the gene matches: 4. CDR3 length: 13 amino acids.

J is TRBJ2-3 and V is TRBV10-3; 9 positions match TRBD2. The CDR3 runs to 15 residues. CDR1 and CDR2 from the germline V gene are ENHRY and SYGVKD. The junction had 5 bases not matched to a gene; V was cut back by 6 bases and J by 1 base. The DNA for the CDR3 is TGTGCCATCAGATTAGCGGGAGTAGGCACAGATACGCAGTATTTT. This translates into CAIRLAGVGTDTQYF.